This T cell receptor (beta chain) was captured by sequencing in a study of regulatory T cells in long-lasting Graves disease. Study-wide background: Patients with new Graves' disease had used antithyroid drugs below 3 months.

Germline CDR1 SGHRS, CDR2 YFSETQ. V trimming: 0 bases; J trimming: 1 base; junction bases outside the gene matches: 3. The CDR3 runs to 16 residues. CDR3 regions were amplified by Arm-PCR using iRepertoire HTBI primers to build TCR beta libraries. MiXCR, run by TCRdb on the multiplex PCR reads, gives a single entry per CDR3 protein. The sample yields about 370,000 distinct CDR3 sequences, 15% to 18% seen once. Sample time point: newly diagnosed GD, antithyroid drugs for less than 3 months. The TCR library was made from RNA extracted from PBMCs. Study results and caveats: Among the persistent patients, 2,500 to 3,000 public clonotypes were shared, more than the roughly 990 shared among new patients. Sample size was small, which may have lowered accuracy.

About this clonotype: What it recognizes is unknown.

This sequence was found in a female donor with Graves disease. The rearrangement joins TRBV5-1 to TRBJ2-5; 10 bases line up with TRBD2. Sequencing used peripheral blood mononuclear cells (PBMCs), obtained at new diagnosis, from a patient treated with antithyroid drugs. CDR3 coding DNA: TGCGCCAGCAGCTTGGAACTAGCGGGAACCCAAGAGACCCAGTACTTC. Protein product: CASSLELAGTQETQYF.